The 10 T cell receptor beta chains below all came from one sample that was sequenced in a study of blood T cell repertoires in COVID-19. TCRdb's copy holds only in-frame clones and misses some; the assay was immunoSEQ multiplex PCR. The data hold 85,000 to 120,000 clones, with roughly 80% observed a single time. Material: peripheral blood. These receptors were taken from a human donor in a cohort sampled during active COVID-19.

The genes are TRBV5-1 and TRBJ2-1; 9 bases are a match to TRBD1. Germline V lookup: CDR1 SGHRS, CDR2 YFSETQ. The CDR3 spans 16 residues. V shed 0 bases and J 8 bases; nucleotides not matched to a gene: 9. The CDR3 reads CASSLAAGTGLDEQFF. CDR3 coding DNA: TGCGCCAGCAGCTTGGCTGCCGGGACAGGGCTCGATGAGCAGTTCTTC. Filled out from reference TRBV5-1 and TRBJ2-1, the complete variable domain reads KAGVTQTPRYLIKTRGQQVTLSCSPISGHRSVSWYQQTPGQGLQFLFEYFSETQRNKGNFPGRFSGRQFSNSRSEMNVSTLELGDSALYLCASSLAAGTGLDEQFFGPGTRLTVL.

The chain joins TRBV4-1 to TRBJ1-5; 10 bases match TRBD1. The CDR3 spans 16 residues. Per the germline V gene, CDR1 is MGHRA and CDR2 is YSYEKL. The junction had 7 bases not matched to a gene; V was cut back by 4 bases and J by 4 bases. CDR3 residues: CASSPRDRGPNQPQHF. The CDR3 nucleotides read TGCGCCAGCAGCCCTAGGGACAGGGGCCCTAATCAGCCCCAGCATTTT.

The chain recombines TRBV5-4 with TRBJ2-1; TRBD2 matches 7 bases. The V segment lost 3 bases and the J segment 9 bases; nucleotides outside the gene matches: 6. The CDR3 consists of 13 residues. Germline CDR1 and CDR2: SGHNT and YYREEE (reference sequence). Here the CDR3 reads CASSWAREGEQFF. The CDR3 DNA sequence: TGTGCCAGCAGCTGGGCAAGGGAGGGTGAGCAGTTCTTC.

V is TRBV4-1 and J is TRBJ1-3; D may be TRBD1 (5 bases). The V gene's germline CDR1 is MGHRA and CDR2 YSYEKL. V was trimmed by 2 bases and J by 2 bases, leaving 10 bases between them. There are 15 residues in the CDR3. The CDR3 loop reads CASSQREGPGNTIYF. CDR3 nucleotide sequence: TGCGCCAGCAGCCAAAGGGAGGGACCTGGAAACACCATATATTTT.

J is TRBJ2-1 and V is TRBV5-1, with 7 bases that match TRBD2. The ends lost 0 bases at V and 9 bases at J; junction bases unmatched: 12. CDR3 length equals 16 residues. CDR1 and CDR2 (germline): SGHRS, YFSETQ. Here the CDR3 reads CASSLGVTIRGGEQFF. The CDR3 DNA sequence: TGCGCCAGCAGCTTGGGTGTGACTATCCGCGGGGGTGAGCAGTTCTTC.

The chain recombines TRBV12-3 or TRBV12-4 with TRBJ1-2, with D perhaps matching TRBD1 (6 bases). There are 12 residues in the CDR3. V lost 6 bases to trimming and J lost 8 bases, with 13 bases between them. CDR3 coding DNA: TGTGCCAGCAGCCAAAGGGGGTTCGGCTACACCTTC. Translation gives CASSQRGFGYTF.

The chain employs TRBV10-3 and TRBJ1-1; TRBD1 aligns across 7 bases. Trimming at V came to 6 bases and at J to 1 base, leaving 11 bases not matched to a gene. Germline loops: CDR1 ENHRY, CDR2 SYGVKD. The CDR3 runs to 16 residues. CDR3 residues: CAIRTEGTDKNTEAFF. CDR3 DNA sequence: TGTGCCATCAGGACCGAGGGGACAGACAAGAACACTGAAGCTTTCTTT.

The chain joins TRBV9 to TRBJ2-3; tentatively, D is TRBD1 (6 bases). V gave up 5 bases and J gave up 2 bases, with 9 bases separating them. Germline CDR1 is SGDLS and CDR2 is YYNGEE. The CDR3 contains 13 residues. For the CDR3, the DNA is TGTGCCAGCAGGGACAGCGTCACAGATACGCAGTATTTT. It codes for CASRDSVTDTQYF.

This chain connects TRBV19 to TRBJ1-6; D unclear. CDR1 is LNHDA and CDR2 is SQIVND in the germline V gene (reference sequence). The V and J ends lost 3 bases and 3 bases respectively, with 6 bases between them. The CDR3 has 14 amino acids. The CDR3 nucleotides read TGTGCCAGTAGTATTGAACACTATAATTCACCCCTCCACTTT. Encoded protein: CASSIEHYNSPLHF.

The rearrangement uses TRBV6-5 and TRBJ2-7; D might be TRBD1 (6 bases). CDR1 MNHEY and CDR2 SVGAGI come from the germline V gene. The CDR3 is 14 residues long. V lost 11 bases to trimming and J lost 2 bases, with 19 bases between them. This CDR3 reads CAHRSGTPPYEQYF. The CDR3 DNA follows: TGTGCCCACCGATCCGGGACACCTCCCTACGAGCAGTACTTC.